One TCR beta chain is described in this entry. Its cognate antigen is unknown. Assay used: immunoSEQ multiplex PCR; TCRdb lists only in-frame clones, some missing. The sample holds 75,000 to 95,000 clones, about 85% seen once. The data were obtained in a study of T cell responses to AZD1222 COVID-19 vaccine. Study results and limitations: Spike-specific TCR breadth and depth rose after two AZD1222 doses. Reportedly, close to half of spike-specific TCRs are directed against unmutated variant regions. Just a handful of AZD1222 recipients tested seropositive at baseline.

This CDR3 is built from 13 residues. Germline V gives CDR1 SGHTA, CDR2 FQGNSA. V gave up 5 bases and J gave up 4 bases, with 9 bases separating them. The sequenced sample was peripheral blood, obtained 28 days after the second AZD1222 dose. The origin of this receptor is an adult who received the AZD1222 COVID-19 vaccine. The chain couples TRBV7-2 to TRBJ2-1; the D is unclear. For the CDR3, the DNA is TGTGCCAGCAGCCCCGGACGGTACAATGAGCAGTTCTTC. Its protein is CASSPGRYNEQFF.